The 8 T cell receptor beta chains below all came from one sample that was sequenced in a study of shared clonotypes between healthy human individuals. Using immunoSEQ multiplex PCR, the repertoire was profiled, and TCRdb retains in-frame clones only, with some absent. This table has 2 million to 2.5 million clones, approximately 95% appearing once. Sample: naive CD4+ T cells from PBMCs. Subset reported: CD45RA+ positively selected. The receptors were gathered from a man aged 18 to 35 in good health. Some clones in this sample may be carry-over from other donors' samples.

Turning to this clone: This same CDR3 is encoded by further DNA sequences in the sample. The chain joins TRBV7-3 to TRBJ1-2, with 10 nucleotides matching TRBD1. Per the germline V gene, CDR1 is SGHTA and CDR2 is FQGTGA. V trimming: 4 bases; J trimming: 8 bases; junction bases outside the gene matches: 4. This CDR3 comprises 13 residues. CDR3 protein: CASSSGTGEGYTF. CDR3 DNA sequence: TGTGCCAGCAGCTCGGGGACAGGGGAAGGCTACACCTTC.

This clone was recorded only once. V gene TRBV29-1 combines with J gene TRBJ2-1; 9 nucleotides align to TRBD2. The germline V gene has CDR1 SQVTM and CDR2 ANQGSEA. This CDR3 is built from 12 residues. The CDR3 loop reads CSSGSSYNEQFF. The CDR3 nucleotides are TGCAGTAGCGGGAGCTCCTACAATGAGCAGTTCTTC.

The genes are TRBV5-1 and TRBJ2-2; D might be TRBD1 (6 bases). This CDR3 has 12 residues. Germline lookup yields CDR1 SGHRS and CDR2 YFSETQ. The V end lost 8 bases, the J end lost 5 bases, and 10 bases lay between the germline ends. This chain's CDR3 is CASRGYTGELFF. The CDR3 DNA sequence: TGCGCCAGTAGGGGGTATACCGGGGAGCTGTTTTTT.

The rearrangement uses TRBV6-5 and TRBJ1-2, with D maybe TRBD1 (5 bases). CDR3 length: 14 residues. The V and J ends lost 2 bases and 2 bases respectively, with 9 bases between them. Germline V lookup: CDR1 MNHEY, CDR2 SVGAGI. CDR3 DNA: TGTGCCAGCAGTTACCGAGACAGCAACTATGGCTACACCTTC. Amino acid sequence: CASSYRDSNYGYTF.

The chain employs TRBV9 and TRBJ1-3; D is unresolved. The V gene lost 0 bases and the J gene lost 4 bases, with 14 bases spanning the gap. The germline V gene encodes CDR1 SGDLS and CDR2 YYNGEE. This CDR3 spans 16 amino acids. The DNA of the CDR3 is TGTGCCAGCAGCGTAGGCCCCGGATACGGCGGAAACACCATATATTTT. Its translation: CASSVGPGYGGNTIYF.

The V and J genes are TRBV27 and TRBJ2-4, with 8 bases lining up with TRBD2. With 8 bases clipped from V and 11 bases from J, the junction kept 14 bases outside the gene matches. Germline V lookup: CDR1 MNHEY, CDR2 SMNVEV (reference sequence). This CDR3 has 14 residues. The CDR3 coding sequence is TGTGCCAGCGCTATTAGCGGGACGGGAGGGGTTCAGTACTTC. It yields the protein CASAISGTGGVQYF.

The chain combines TRBV6-5 with TRBJ2-2, with 9 bases aligning to TRBD1. Germline CDR1 is MNHEY and CDR2 is SVGAGI. CDR3 size: 14 residues. V was clipped by 6 bases and J by 5 bases; unmatched bases: 4. As DNA, the CDR3 is TGTGCCAGCAGCTCGACAGGGGGAACCGGGGAGCTGTTTTTT. Its translation: CASSSTGGTGELFF.

This chain uses TRBV5-1 with TRBJ2-5, with 12 positions matching TRBD2. J gave up 2 bases and V 2 bases, and 4 bases lay outside the gene matches. Germline CDR1 is SGHRS and CDR2 is YFSETQ. The CDR3 has 16 amino acids. The CDR3 loop reads CASSLGLAGRQETQYF. The CDR3, as DNA: TGCGCCAGCAGCTTAGGACTAGCGGGGCGACAAGAGACCCAGTACTTC. The full variable domain, completed using reference TRBV5-1 and TRBJ2-5, is KAGVTQTPRYLIKTRGQQVTLSCSPISGHRSVSWYQQTPGQGLQFLFEYFSETQRNKGNFPGRFSGRQFSNSRSEMNVSTLELGDSALYLCASSLGLAGRQETQYFGPGTRLLVL.